A single sample is the source of the 29 T cell receptor beta chains below, sequenced in a study of CD8 T cells in ankylosing spondylitis (dated by TCRdb to about 2017). Preparation of the library involved 5' RACE. Instrument used: Illumina HiSeq 2500. Using fastp at Q25 and MiXCR, TCRdb reprocessed the public reads and kept productive beta chains. Merged by CDR3 protein, the rows form single entries marked with the most common genes and DNA. Present in this sample are 200,000 to 250,000 distinct CDR3 sequences, roughly a tenth of which were seen just once. The ten largest make up about 19% of the sample. The sequenced sample consisted of blood, either unsorted or a sorted T cell fraction (not recorded which). The receptors come from a male donor with ankylosing spondylitis or in good health (not recorded which).

In this sample, this clonotype turned up many times. CDR3 sequence reads: CASSLLHGGEAGELFF. The CDR3 coding sequence is TGTGCCAGCAGTTTATTGCACGGGGGGGAGGCCGGGGAGCTGTTTTTT. The chain is built from TRBV28 and TRBJ2-2; 8 bases are shared with TRBD2. V lost 1 base and J lost 6; bases outside the gene matches: 7. Germline V lookup: CDR1 MDHEN, CDR2 SYDVKM. The CDR3 covers 16 residues.

As concerns this clonotype: A single base separates this from a much larger clone, so it may be a read error. The chain has TRBV6-2 or TRBV6-3 and TRBJ2-7; D assignment may be TRBD1 or TRBD2 (6 bases each). V lost 2 bases, J lost 5 bases, and 19 bases lay in between. Germline V gene lookup returns CDR1 MNHEY and CDR2 SVGEGT. This CDR3 is built from 16 residues. CDR3 DNA: TGTGCCAGCAGTTACCTGGGGGGACATATATCCGACGAGCAGTACTTC. This gives the protein CASSYLGGHISDEQYF.

This clonotype was observed at least ten times. The J gene is TRBJ2-2, the V gene TRBV24-1, with TRBD1 identical over 11 bases. The V gene's germline CDR1 is KGHDR and CDR2 SFDVKD. The trim removed 9 bases at V and 5 bases at J, leaving 4 bases unmatched. The CDR3 has 14 residues. The CDR3 reads CATSGTGGTGELFF. The CDR3 region has the DNA TGTGCCACCTCCGGGACAGGGGGTACCGGGGAGCTGTTTTTT.

The CDR3 DNA is TGCGCCAGCAGCACCCTGTACGAGCAGTACTTC. This codes for CASSTLYEQYF. The chain combines TRBV5-1 with TRBJ2-7; D gene uncertain. The CDR3 contains 11 residues. Germline CDR1 is SGHRS and CDR2 is YFSETQ. Trimming stripped 4 bases from V and 4 bases from J, with 6 bases between.

This clonotype was counted only a few times. V usage is TRBV3-1 and J usage is TRBJ1-3, with D hard to call. The germline gives CDR1 LGHDT, CDR2 YNNKEL (reference sequence). V lost 3 bases to trimming and J lost 3 bases, with 6 bases between them. CDR3 length: 13 amino acids. Here the CDR3 reads CASSHHGGNTIYF. The CDR3 DNA reads TGTGCCAGCAGCCACCACGGTGGAAACACCATATATTTT.

This clonotype was recorded at least ten times. V usage is TRBV2 and J usage is TRBJ1-6, with D perhaps matching TRBD1 (5 bases). Germline CDR1 SNHLY, CDR2 FYNNEI. V was trimmed by 4 bases and J by 7 bases, leaving 14 bases between them. The CDR3 extends over 15 amino acids. The CDR3 DNA reads TGTGCCAGCAGTGGGGCAGGGTTATCGAATTCACCCCTCCACTTT. Encoded protein: CASSGAGLSNSPLHF.

At least ten counts were recorded for this clonotype. The gene calls are TRBV7-8 and TRBJ1-1; D is ambiguous. Trimming cost V 4 bases and J 0 bases, with 9 bases left between them. Germline assignment: CDR1 SGHVS and CDR2 FQNEAQ. The CDR3 length is 14 residues. The CDR3 is CASSSDTLNTEAFF. The DNA of the CDR3 is TGTGCCAGCAGCTCTGACACGCTGAACACTGAAGCTTTCTTT.

This clonotype was recorded many times. V gene TRBV12-3 or TRBV12-4 combines with J gene TRBJ2-1; tentatively, D is TRBD1 (6 bases). V gave up 2 bases and J gave up 4 bases, with 24 bases separating them. The CDR3 spans 19 residues. CDR3 region: CASSLFRPRRQDLYNEQFF. The CDR3 DNA sequence: TGTGCCAGCAGTTTATTTAGACCCCGAAGACAGGATTTATACAATGAGCAGTTCTTC.

This chain's CDR3 is CASSRPGSEVQYF. The CDR3 region has the DNA TGTGCCAGCAGTCGCCCCGGCTCCGAAGTGCAGTACTTC. The gene calls are TRBV12-3 or TRBV12-4 and TRBJ2-7; the D is unclear. The CDR3 is 13 residues long. V was trimmed by 5 bases and J by 9 bases, leaving 17 bases between them.

At least ten counts were recorded for this clonotype. The J gene is TRBJ1-3, the V gene TRBV12-3 or TRBV12-4; 8 nucleotides line up with TRBD1. V lost 8 bases to trimming and J lost 2 bases; unmatched junction nucleotides: 2. This CDR3 spans 13 amino acids. The CDR3 sequence: CASQGAAGNTIYF. The CDR3 nucleotides read TGTGCCAGCCAGGGGGCTGCTGGAAACACCATATATTTT.

This clonotype has a count of ten or more. The rearrangement uses TRBV12-3 or TRBV12-4 and TRBJ2-1; perhaps TRBD1 as D (6 bases). V shed 6 bases and J shed 0 bases, with 15 bases lying between them. The CDR3 loop spans 16 amino acids. CDR3 amino acids: CASSSTGRYSYNEQFF. CDR3 nucleotide sequence: TGTGCCAGCAGCTCGACAGGTCGGTACTCCTACAATGAGCAGTTCTTC.

This clonotype came up a few times. The chain has TRBV6-5 and TRBJ1-1; possible D gene TRBD1, 5 bases. The V and J ends lost 1 base and 1 base respectively, with 10 bases between them. This CDR3 is 15 amino acids long. From germline, CDR1 is MNHEY and CDR2 SVGAGI. In nucleotides, the CDR3 is TGTGCCAGCAGTTACTTCAATACAGGGAACACTGAAGCTTTCTTT. Amino acids: CASSYFNTGNTEAFF.

This clonotype was seen repeatedly, ten times or more. The chain links TRBV12-3 or TRBV12-4 to TRBJ2-3; TRBD2 matches 13 bases. CDR3 length equals 16 residues. The V segment lost 6 bases and the J segment 6 bases; nucleotides outside the gene matches: 9. The CDR3 loop is CASSSGTSGNLDTQYF. CDR3 DNA sequence: TGTGCCAGCAGCTCCGGGACTAGCGGGAATCTCGATACGCAGTATTTT.

In this sample, this clonotype turned up many times. The rearrangement links TRBV5-1 to TRBJ1-1, with TRBD1 as a possible D gene (5 bases). This CDR3 has 16 residues. Germline CDR1 and CDR2: SGHRS and YFSETQ. Trimming pared 0 bases from V and 1 base from J, leaving 13 bases between. Here the CDR3 DNA reads TGCGCCAGCAGCTTGGCCGGGGCCATTAAGAACACTGAAGCTTTCTTT. Translating it yields CASSLAGAIKNTEAFF. Drawing the rest from reference TRBV5-1 and TRBJ1-1, the complete variable domain is KAGVTQTPRYLIKTRGQQVTLSCSPISGHRSVSWYQQTPGQGLQFLFEYFSETQRNKGNFPGRFSGRQFSNSRSEMNVSTLELGDSALYLCASSLAGAIKNTEAFFGQGTRLTVV.

This clonotype was detected only a few times. V is TRBV12-3 or TRBV12-4 and J is TRBJ2-7, with 9 bases that match TRBD1. J lost 2 bases, V lost 6 bases, and 5 bases had no gene match. This CDR3 is built from 14 residues. CDR3 sequence reads: CASSRRDRAYEQYF. The CDR3 nucleotides are TGTGCCAGCAGCCGAAGGGACAGGGCCTACGAGCAGTACTTC.

This clonotype was detected many times. The V gene is TRBV6-5, the J gene TRBJ2-7; D remains unclear. Trimming shortened V by 0 bases and J by 2 bases, and 5 bases separated the two germline ends. The CDR3 has 13 amino acids. Looked up from germline, CDR1 is MNHEY and CDR2 is SVGAGI. The CDR3 DNA reads as TGTGCCAGCAGTTACTCGGATCCCTACGAGCAGTACTTC. Protein: CASSYSDPYEQYF.

There are a few counts of this clonotype. The CDR3, as DNA: TGTGCCAGCAGCCAGACAGGGGCTAGCAATCAGCCCCAGCATTTT. This translates into CASSQTGASNQPQHF. The chain has TRBV7-3 and TRBJ1-5; TRBD1 matches at 8 bases. Germline V gene data show CDR1 as SGHTA and CDR2 as FQGTGA. V lost 5 bases to trimming and J lost 0 bases; unmatched junction nucleotides: 3. The CDR3 is 15 amino acids.

This clonotype appeared many times. The chain employs TRBV7-3 and TRBJ2-1; 9 bases line up with TRBD2. V lost 0 bases to trimming and J lost 6 bases; unmatched junction nucleotides: 6. The CDR3 is 16 amino acids. CDR1 and CDR2 (germline): SGHTA, FQGTGA. The CDR3 protein is CASSLTWQRGANEQFF. Here the CDR3 DNA reads TGTGCCAGCAGCTTAACTTGGCAGCGGGGGGCCAATGAGCAGTTCTTC.

This clonotype was found many times. The chain recombines TRBV7-3 with TRBJ2-2; D uncertain. The CDR3 has 16 residues. Germline-derived CDR1 and CDR2 are SGHTA and FQGTGA. The V gene lost 1 base and the J gene lost 0 bases, with 9 bases spanning the gap. In DNA form, the CDR3 reads TGTGCCAGCAGCTTAAGGGTGGTGGCGAACACCGGGGAGCTGTTTTTT. The encoded protein is CASSLRVVANTGELFF.

Many counts were recorded for this clonotype. DNA of the CDR3: TGTGCCATCAGCAGGGAGCGGGAGCTGTTTTTT. It yields the protein CAISRERELFF. The chain combines TRBV10-3 with TRBJ2-2; D possibly uses TRBD1 or TRBD2 (5 bases each). The CDR3 runs 11 residues. Germline values: CDR1 ENHRY, CDR2 SYGVKD. The V gene lost 6 bases and the J gene lost 9 bases, with 8 bases spanning the gap.

This clonotype was counted many times. The gene calls are TRBV7-8 and TRBJ2-1; D is undetermined. V lost 5 bases and J lost 4, with 12 bases in between. Germline CDR1 SGHVS, CDR2 FQNEAQ. The CDR3 length is 14 residues. The DNA of the CDR3 is TGTGCCAGCAGCGACGGTAGCTCGTACAATGAGCAGTTCTTC. Encoded protein: CASSDGSSYNEQFF.

This clonotype came up many times. The chain uses TRBV13 and TRBJ2-7; D ambiguous. Germline CDR1 and CDR2: PRHDT and FYEKMQ (reference sequence). The V end lost 5 bases, the J end lost 4 bases, and 6 bases lay between the germline ends. This CDR3 spans 11 amino acids. The CDR3 here is CASSALYEQYF. CDR3 nucleotide sequence: TGTGCCAGCAGCGCTCTATACGAGCAGTACTTC.

The rearrangement joins TRBV20-1 to TRBJ2-2; TRBD1 aligns across 10 bases. The germline CDR1 and CDR2 sequences are DFQATT and SNEGSKA (reference sequence). The CDR3 consists of 13 residues. J lost 6 bases, V lost 7 bases, and 5 bases had no gene match. The CDR3: CSVATGGSGELFF. CDR3 coding DNA: TGCAGTGTAGCGACAGGGGGCTCCGGGGAGCTGTTTTTT.

This clonotype was seen many times. The chain is built from TRBV5-1 and TRBJ2-1; the D gene is possibly TRBD1 (5 bases). The CDR3 loop spans 13 amino acids. Germline-derived CDR1 and CDR2 are SGHRS and YFSETQ. V lost 0 bases to trimming and J lost 7 bases, with 8 bases between them. The CDR3 is CASSLVPGNEQFF. DNA of the CDR3: TGCGCCAGCAGCTTGGTTCCAGGGAATGAGCAGTTCTTC.

In its sample, this clonotype was seen many times. The chain combines TRBV11-2 with TRBJ1-2; D is uncertain. Germline values: CDR1 SGHAT, CDR2 FQNNGV. V was trimmed by 5 bases and J by 8 bases, leaving 15 bases between them. The CDR3 covers 13 residues. The CDR3 is CASSPDPSGGYTF. DNA of the CDR3: TGTGCCAGCAGCCCAGATCCGTCGGGCGGCTACACCTTC.

J is TRBJ1-2 and V is TRBV30; 9 nucleotides agree with TRBD1. This CDR3 is built from 14 residues. Germline trimming cut 0 bases from V and 5 bases from J; bases unmatched to any gene: 4. Germline V gives CDR1 GTSNPN, CDR2 SVGIG (reference sequence). The CDR3 spells CAWSVGGQGYGYTF. DNA for the CDR3: TGTGCCTGGAGTGTCGGAGGACAGGGGTATGGCTACACCTTC.

This clonotype was counted only a few times. This rearrangement joins TRBV30 to TRBJ1-3; D remains ambiguous. V lost 0 bases and J 3 bases, leaving 6 bases between the germline ends. Germline V gene data show CDR1 as GTSNPN and CDR2 as SVGIG (reference sequence). This CDR3 has 13 amino acids. The CDR3 sequence is CAWSVRSGNTIYF. The CDR3 nucleotides are TGTGCCTGGAGTGTAAGGAGTGGAAACACCATATATTTT.

CDR3 loop: CASSLRGQGAPGANVLTF. In DNA, the CDR3 is TGTGCCAGCAGTTTGAGGGGACAGGGGGCTCCTGGGGCCAACGTCCTGACTTTC. This rearrangement joins TRBV12-3 or TRBV12-4 to TRBJ2-6; 12 nucleotides align to TRBD1. V was pared by 3 bases and J by 2 bases, with 5 bases of the junction left unmatched. The CDR3 covers 18 residues.

The DNA for the CDR3 is TGCAGTGCTAGCCCTTTACCAGCGGGGGGGTTCTACAATGAGCAGTTCTTC. Protein: CSASPLPAGGFYNEQFF. The rearrangement uses TRBV20-1 and TRBJ2-1; 10 bases map to TRBD2. Germline V gene lookup returns CDR1 DFQATT and CDR2 SNEGSKA (reference sequence). J was trimmed by 3 bases and V by 3 bases; bases with no gene match: 11. CDR3 length: 17 amino acids.